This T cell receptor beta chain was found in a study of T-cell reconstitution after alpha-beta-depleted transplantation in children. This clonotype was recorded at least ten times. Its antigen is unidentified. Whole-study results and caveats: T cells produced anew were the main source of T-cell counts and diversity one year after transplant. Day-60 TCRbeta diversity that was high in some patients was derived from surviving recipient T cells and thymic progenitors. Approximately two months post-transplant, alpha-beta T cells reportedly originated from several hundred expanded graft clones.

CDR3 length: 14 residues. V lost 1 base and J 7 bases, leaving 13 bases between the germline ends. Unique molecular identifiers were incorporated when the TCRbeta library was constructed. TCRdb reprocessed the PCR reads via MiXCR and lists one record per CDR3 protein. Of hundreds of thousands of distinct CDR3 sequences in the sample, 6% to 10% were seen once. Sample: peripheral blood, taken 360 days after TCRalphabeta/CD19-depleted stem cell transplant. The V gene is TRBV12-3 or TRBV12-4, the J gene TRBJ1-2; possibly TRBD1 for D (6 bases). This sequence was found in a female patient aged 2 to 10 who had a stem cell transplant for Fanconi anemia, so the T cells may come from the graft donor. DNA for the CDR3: TGTGCCAGCAGTTTAGTCCCAGGGGCCTTTGGCTACACCTTC. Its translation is CASSLVPGAFGYTF.